Sequencing of this T cell receptor (beta chain) was carried out in a study of regulatory T cells in long-lasting Graves disease (dated by TCRdb to 2020 to 2022). Turning to the overall study: Persistent Graves' disease was defined as antithyroid drug treatment for over 5 years with persistently positive TSH receptor autoantibodies. Peripheral blood TCR sequencing and RNA sequencing compared persistent Graves' disease patients with newly diagnosed Graves' disease patients. The study was registered as a clinical trial and conducted in China. TCR sequencing covered some 13 persistent and some 20 newly diagnosed Graves' disease patients, 33 samples in total. In the clinical cohort, patients with persistent Graves' disease had used antithyroid drugs for an average of about 9.3 years. Results the study describes overall, beyond this receptor: TRBV28, TRBJ1-2 and TRBJ2-5 were preferentially used in persistent disease, while TRBV20-1 and TRBJ2-1 were favored in newly diagnosed disease. The authors noted that the small sample size was a limitation that may lower accuracy. Persistent Graves' disease patients showed lower TCR Shannon entropy and fewer highly expanded clones than newly diagnosed patients, suggesting clonal expansion. Patients with persistent disease shared more public clonotypes (around 2,500) than newly diagnosed patients did (about 970). Sequencing and analysis were limited to the TCR beta chain. The study examined only peripheral blood because the primary lesion, thyroid tissue, could not be accessed.

The time point label of this sample denotes: persistent/refractory GD, antithyroid drugs over 5 years with positive TRAb. RNA was extracted from PBMCs in TRIzol for both TCR sequencing and RNA sequencing. Graves' disease was diagnosed according to American Thyroid Association guidelines. Recruitment of patients was carried out at an endocrinology department in Xi'an, China. From each patient, around 9 milliliters of peripheral blood was collected into an EDTA anticoagulant tube. Ficoll Paque Plus density gradient separation was used to isolate PBMCs, and no additional T cell sorting was done. An Agilent 2100 Bioanalyzer and agarose gel were used to assess RNA quality, and a NanoDrop 2000 was used to measure RNA concentration. Of note for this clonotype: There is no known antigen for this receptor. Given a much more abundant clone one base away, this may be a read error.

There are 14 amino acids in the CDR3, from cysteine to phenylalanine inclusive. Kept here is only the CDR3 DNA, which spans 42 bases and is read in frame from base 1. The germline V gene sets CDR1 to MDHEN and CDR2 to SYDVKM. Library method: multiplex PCR. These reads were obtained on an Illumina HiSeq 4000. TCR beta libraries were built with iRepertoire HTBI primers and Arm-PCR amplification of CDR3 regions. PCR products were gel purified before sequencing. The study's own analysis went as follows. Gene usage analysis of CDR3 amino acid clonotypes used the approximately 62 TRBV and 14 to 15 TRBJ segments found across samples. COPE and FqMerger were used to merge filtered high-quality paired reads into contigs. BLAST was used to align contigs to IMGT TRBV, TRBD and TRBJ reference genes, with CDR3 defined following IMGT. Clonotypes above 0.1% frequency were classified as highly expanded clones. Repertoire diversity was measured by Shannon entropy, and V-J evenness by the Gini coefficient. A clonotype was considered public if more than one individual shared it. TCRdb trimmed public reads at Q25 via fastp, called clones via MiXCR and kept in-frame beta chains. A single entry per CDR3 protein holds the most common genes and DNA from its merged rows. What appears here as the V and J calls and clone size reflects TCRdb's work, not the paper's. The sample table shows 700,000 or so distinct CDR3 sequences, and approximately 31% are seen once. The ten largest clones add up to roughly 41% of the sample.

The receptor's source is a female donor with Graves disease. The specimen comprised peripheral blood mononuclear cells (PBMCs), sampled when the disease was refractory, from a patient treated with antithyroid drugs. This receptor chain uses TRBV28 and TRBJ1-1; matching of 5 bases hints at TRBD1 as the D gene. In nucleotide form, the sequence is TGTGGCAGCAGTTTGAACAGGAAGAACACTGAAGCTTTCTTT. Translated, this gives CGSSLNRKNTEAFF.